A selection of T cell receptor beta chains follows, all from one sample in a study of blood T cell repertoires in COVID-19. The repertoire was sequenced with immunoSEQ multiplex PCR; TCRdb's copy has only in-frame clones and lacks some. Of tens of thousands of clones listed, 90% are singletons. The sample taken for sequencing was peripheral blood. These receptors came from a human donor in a cohort sampled during active COVID-19. CDR3s include the opening cysteine and the closing phenylalanine or tryptophan. D genes are given only for firm matches. Clone size is stated in some rows and not others, as once, few, many or a class when expanded.

TGCGCCAGCAGCTTTAACCTAGCGGGGGAGCAGTTCTTC	CASSFNLAGEQFF	TRBD2	NA	TRBV5-1	TRBJ2-1
TGTGCCAGCAGTTTTAGGACTGAGGAAAAACTGTTTTTT	CASSFRTEEKLFF	NA	NA	TRBV28	TRBJ1-4
TGTGCCTGGAATACGTATCGGGGAGGGTATTTT	CAWNTYRGGYF	NA	NA	TRBV30	TRBJ2-3
TGTGCCAGCAGATTCAGCGCCCAAGAGACCCAGTACTTC	CASRFSAQETQYF	NA	few	TRBV12-3/TRBV12-4	TRBJ2-5
TGTGCCAGCAGTTCTGACAGGGGGCGGAGGTATGGCTACACCTTC	CASSSDRGRRYGYTF	TRBD1	NA	TRBV6-5	TRBJ1-2
TGTGCCAGCAGCCTCAGAAGGACAGGGCGAAAACTGTTTTTT	CASSLRRTGRKLFF	TRBD1	NA	TRBV7-9	TRBJ1-4
TGTGCCAGCAGCCCCCGACAGGGGACCTACAATGAGCAGTTCTTC	CASSPRQGTYNEQFF	TRBD1	NA	TRBV11-3	TRBJ2-1
TGTGCCAGCAGCTTAGGCAGGGACTATGGCTACACCTTC	CASSLGRDYGYTF	NA	NA	TRBV7-2	TRBJ1-2
TGTGCCTGGAGTGTAGGGACTAGCGGTTTTACCTTAGACACAGATACGCAGTATTTT	CAWSVGTSGFTLDTDTQYF	TRBD2	NA	TRBV30	TRBJ2-3
TGCGCCAGCAGCTTGGCCCAGGGAGGAGTTGGAAACACCATATATTTT	CASSLAQGGVGNTIYF	NA	NA	TRBV5-1	TRBJ1-3
TGCGCCAGCAGTCGGAGAATTGAGCAGTTCTTC	CASSRRIEQFF	NA	NA	TRBV23-1	TRBJ2-1
TGTGCCAGCAGCTTAACGGGGGGTGGTGTGGAAAAACTGTTTTTT	CASSLTGGGVEKLFF	NA	NA	TRBV7-3	TRBJ1-4
TGTGCCAGCAGCCCGGGGAGCTGGAACACTGAAGCTTTCTTT	CASSPGSWNTEAFF	NA	NA	TRBV11-2	TRBJ1-1
TGTGCCAGTAGTAAGGGACAGGGGATTGGGAACACTGAAGCTTTCTTT	CASSKGQGIGNTEAFF	TRBD1	NA	TRBV19	TRBJ1-1
TGTGCCAGCAGCGTAGGCAGTTTCACAGATACGCAGTATTTT	CASSVGSFTDTQYF	NA	once	TRBV9	TRBJ2-3
TGTGCCAGCAGTCAACCACCGGGACAGGGCCACGGTGGCTACACCTTC	CASSQPPGQGHGGYTF	TRBD1	NA	TRBV2	TRBJ1-2
TGTGCCAGCAGCGTATTTAGCGGGACTAGCACAGATACGCAGTATTTT	CASSVFSGTSTDTQYF	TRBD2	NA	TRBV9	TRBJ2-3
TGTGCCAGCAGCTTGTCTGCCCCCGTCCTAGGCGAGCAGTACTTC	CASSLSAPVLGEQYF	NA	NA	TRBV7-2	TRBJ2-7
TGTGCCAGCAGCCCCGGGACACGATACAATGAGCAGTTCTTC	CASSPGTRYNEQFF	NA	NA	TRBV9	TRBJ2-1
TGTGCCACCAGCAGCGGGGGGAGCTCCTACAATGAGCAGTTCTTC	CATSSGGSSYNEQFF	TRBD2	NA	TRBV24-1	TRBJ2-1
TGCAGCGTTGAAGACCCGACAGATAACTATGGCTACACCTTC	CSVEDPTDNYGYTF	NA	medium-sized	TRBV29-1	TRBJ1-2
TGTGCCAGCAGTTCTCGCGTGACCCAGTACTTC	CASSSRVTQYF	NA	few	TRBV12-3/TRBV12-4	TRBJ2-5
TGTGCCAGCAGCTTGGGCTTACAGGGGGCGAAGTCCTACGAGCAGTACTTC	CASSLGLQGAKSYEQYF	TRBD1	NA	TRBV5-5	TRBJ2-7
TGTGCCAGCAGCCAAGAAAATAGCATAATGAGTGCCTACGAGCAGTACTTC	CASSQENSIMSAYEQYF	NA	NA	TRBV4-2	TRBJ2-7
TGTGCCACCAGCAGAGATCCCCAGGGCAATGAGCAGTTCTTC	CATSRDPQGNEQFF	NA	once	TRBV15	TRBJ2-1
TGTGCCAGCAGCTTGAACTCTGCCCGATCGGATACGCAGTATTTT	CASSLNSARSDTQYF	NA	NA	TRBV7-2	TRBJ2-3
TGCGCCAGCAGCCCGGGCCGGGACTACGAGCAGTACTTC	CASSPGRDYEQYF	NA	once	TRBV5-1	TRBJ2-7
TGTGCCAGCAGCCAAGATCTAGTGGTCCCCTACAATGAGCAGTTCTTC	CASSQDLVVPYNEQFF	NA	NA	TRBV3-1/TRBV3-2	TRBJ2-1
TGTGCCACCAGTGATTTTTGGGGGGCTGCGGGAGACTTTCTCGAGCAGTACTTC	CATSDFWGAAGDFLEQYF	NA	NA	TRBV24-1	TRBJ2-7